This section outlines one TCR beta chain sequence together with its context. Patients counted as stable if ophthalmopathy did not develop within 18 months. It was approximately 9.4 ml of fresh peripheral blood that supplied the PBMCs. This sample is part of a study of T cells in Graves' hyperthyroidism and ophthalmopathy. Trimming shortened V by 7 bases and J by 1 base, and 13 bases separated the two germline ends. This CDR3 spans 14 amino acids. TCR beta CDR3 regions were amplified from RNA transcripts. The HTBI primer set was used in a first-round RT-PCR of the TCR CDR3. TCRdb used MiXCR to reprocess the multiplex PCR reads, holding one entry per CDR3 protein. The sample has roughly 800,000 distinct CDR3 sequences, 38% seen once.

The sequence came from a man younger than 35 with Graves' hyperthyroidism. The gene calls are TRBV12-3 or TRBV12-4 and TRBJ1-1; D not resolved. The sample was blood. CDR3 residues: CASTRMGPNTEAFF. CDR3 sequence (DNA): TGTGCCAGCACCAGGATGGGTCCGAACACTGAAGCTTTCTTT.